This T cell receptor (beta chain) was found in a study of a mutant IDH1 vaccine in newly diagnosed glioma. Study information: Following radiotherapy alone, or alongside temozolomide cycles, vaccination was started after an interval of 4-6 weeks. Before enrollment, the patients had been treated with radiotherapy alone, temozolomide alone, or both together. Most of them had received both. Sex among treated patients split about 60% male, around 40% female; mean age was around 40 years. Study findings and constraints: Seemingly, pseudoprogression had no relation to changes in the top peripheral T cell clonotypes.

The V gene lost 2 bases and the J gene lost 3 bases, with 8 bases spanning the gap. CDR3 length equals 13 residues. From germline, CDR1 is SGHTA and CDR2 FQGNSA. The time point here: week 5, during vaccination. Each vaccine dose was 300 ug of mutant IDH1 20-mer peptide, with topical imiquimod. Worth noting for this clone: Its antigen remains unknown.

The data were produced by immunoSEQ multiplex PCR, yet TCRdb's version contains in-frame clones alone and is incomplete. The profile shows roughly 50,000 clones, 82% of them singletons. Specimen: PBMCs, collected from a glioma patient whose treatment included an IDH1 peptide vaccine. The sequence was collected from a woman in her late teens or twenties with glioma. Some clones in this sample may be carry-over from other donors' samples. This chain connects TRBV7-2 to TRBJ2-7; no firm D call. The CDR3 DNA reads TGTGCCAGCAGCTTAATTCAGAGCTACGAGCAGTACTTC. It encodes CASSLIQSYEQYF.